This TCR beta chain stems from a study of T cell responses to AZD1222 COVID-19 vaccine (dated by TCRdb to about 2021). General notes on the study: TCR sequencing covered about 230 trial participants: nearly 210 given two doses of AZD1222 and about 26 given two doses of MenACWY control vaccine. Trial participants were enrolled into age subgroups of 18-55, 56-69 and 70-plus years, which contained about 150, 28 and 57 TCR-sequenced participants, respectively. Study-wide conclusions, independent of this receptor: Because no day 14 peak-response samples were available, the repertoires could be characterized only after the peak T cell response. In the small 56-69-year group, the increase in depth fell short of significance, most likely because of low power. Conclusions about previously exposed vaccinees were limited because only a handful of AZD1222 recipients were SARS-CoV-2 seropositive at baseline. A significant rise in spike-specific TCR breadth and depth was observed after two AZD1222 doses relative to day 0 and relative to MenACWY recipients. Participants were mostly white British and included more females than males, and it was suggested by the authors that clonal diversity may have been underestimated. Reportedly, close to half of the unique spike-specific TCRs recognized epitopes lying outside the regions that are mutated in the B.1.351 and B.1.1.7 variants. The whole spike protein was spanned by vaccine-associated CD4 TCRs, and dominant responses were seen in regions 160-218 and 743-854.

The sample's time point label is to be understood as: sample from adult after SARS-CoV-2 infection, after symptom onset. Two convalescent COVID-19 patients, sampled after symptom onset from adults with prior SARS-CoV-2 infection, were also TCR-sequenced for comparison. Turning to this clone: Its antigen is not yet known. No clone much larger than this one lies a single base away; base qualities are absent.

Cut back by 0 bases and 9 bases, the V and J ends lie 10 bases apart. Counted from cysteine to phenylalanine, this CDR3 has 13 amino acids. Solely the CDR3 DNA is kept, with 39 bases framed from the first base. CDR1 and CDR2 are read off the germline V gene as SGDLS and YYNGEE. The CDR3 regions of human TCRbeta chains were analyzed by immunosequencing. In the original analysis: Repertoire TCRs were matched against a reference library of SARS-CoV-2-specific TCRs generated with the MIRA antigen-specificity platform. Breadth meant the fraction of unique TCRs that were SARS-CoV-2-associated, whereas depth meant the fraction of total T cells that were SARS-CoV-2-associated. Each spike-specific TCR was assigned to its reactive spike region and to a CD4 or CD8 class using the MIRA data. Log10-transformed breadth and depth values were compared by one-way ANOVA with Sidak's multiple comparisons tests. Drawn from immuneACCESS, this table holds only the in-frame rearrangements with V and J called that TCRdb kept. Clones are partly lost; checked studies trace under half to an unresolved V gene and leave the rest unexplained. V and J calls plus clone size are reproduced from that table; the DNA served to infer D and trimming. The sample table lists 140,000 to 150,000 clones, around 92% of them with a count of one. In total, the top ten clones hold around 12% of the sample.

The sequence was collected from an adult who had recovered from COVID-19. The sequence is built from TRBV9 and TRBJ1-3; the D gene cannot be named for sure. Here the sequenced sample was peripheral blood, taken after recovery from COVID-19. The nucleotide sequence is TGTGCCAGCAGCGTAGATACGTTGGGCACCATATATTTT. Its translation reads: CASSVDTLGTIYF.